This T cell receptor beta chain stems from a study of beta chain features in type 1 diabetes. Study-wide results and limits: Patients and controls would share equally any PCR tilt toward shorter templates.

This clone was detected a few times. Its target is unknown. The CDR3 contains 14 residues. V shed 5 bases, J shed 6 bases, and the junction held 7 bases outside the gene matches. Germline V gene sequence: CDR1 ENHRY, CDR2 SYGVKD. The study reverse transcribed the entire isolated RNA, so it sequenced expressed TCRB transcripts. Data came from immunoSEQ multiplex PCR; TCRdb stores just in-frame clones and leaves some out. The sample lists 150,000 or so clones, less than 9.5% occurring once. The receptor was isolated from a woman aged 18-30 years in good health. The chain combines TRBV10-3 with TRBJ2-3; 8 bases map to TRBD2. The sample taken for sequencing was central memory CD4+ T cells from blood. The CDR3, as DNA: TGTGCCATCAGTAGCGGGGGTGGCGGGGATACGCAGTATTTT. It yields the protein CAISSGGGGDTQYF.